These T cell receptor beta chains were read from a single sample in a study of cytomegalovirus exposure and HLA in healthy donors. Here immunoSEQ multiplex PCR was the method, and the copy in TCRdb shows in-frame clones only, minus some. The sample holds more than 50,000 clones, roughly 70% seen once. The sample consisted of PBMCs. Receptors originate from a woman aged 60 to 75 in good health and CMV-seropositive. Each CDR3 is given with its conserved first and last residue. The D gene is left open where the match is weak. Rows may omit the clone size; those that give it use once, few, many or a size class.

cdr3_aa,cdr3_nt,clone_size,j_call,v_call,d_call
CASSLRGQENGYTF,TGTGCCAGCAGCCTCCGAGGGCAGGAGAATGGCTACACCTTC,-,TRBJ1-2,TRBV7-9,-
CASSEGHIYEQYF,TGTGCCAGCAGTGAAGGGCACATCTACGAGCAGTACTTC,-,TRBJ2-7,TRBV2,-
CASSLLMWPGVNTGELFF,TGTGCCAGCAGTTTATTGATGTGGCCAGGGGTCAACACCGGGGAGCTGTTTTTT,few,TRBJ2-2,TRBV27,-
CASSLSRGGWRYEEQFF,TGTGCCAGCAGCTTAAGTCGTGGAGGTTGGAGATACGAGGAGCAGTTCTTC,-,TRBJ2-1,TRBV7-9,-
CASSEAGGPYEQYF,TGTGCCAGCAGTGAAGCGGGGGGTCCCTACGAGCAGTACTTC,-,TRBJ2-7,TRBV25-1,TRBD2
CASSSTTGPNTEAFF,TGTGCCAGCAGTTCGACCACAGGCCCCAACACTGAAGCTTTCTTT,-,TRBJ1-1,TRBV7-9,-
CASSVGDFGTDTQYF,TGTGCCAGCAGCGTAGGGGACTTCGGGACAGATACGCAGTATTTT,-,TRBJ2-3,TRBV9,-
CASTWHYEQYF,TGTGCCAGCACCTGGCACTACGAGCAGTACTTC,-,TRBJ2-7,TRBV27,-
CASRTGNPTYEQYF,TGTGCCAGCAGGACAGGGAATCCCACCTACGAGCAGTACTTC,-,TRBJ2-7,TRBV2,TRBD1
CASSLQSSDTQYF,TGTGCCAGCAGCTTACAATCATCCGATACGCAGTATTTT,-,TRBJ2-3,TRBV9,-
CASSLGQNSPLHF,TGTGCCAGCAGTTTGGGACAGAATTCACCCCTCCACTTT,-,TRBJ1-6,TRBV27,TRBD1
CAWSVEVGRRDYGYTF,TGTGCCTGGAGTGTAGAGGTCGGCAGGAGGGACTATGGCTACACCTTC,-,TRBJ1-2,TRBV30,-
CATFKGTGQGYTF,TGTGCCACGTTCAAAGGGACAGGGCAAGGCTACACCTTC,-,TRBJ1-2,TRBV19,TRBD1
CASSTGTGGIEQYF,TGTGCCAGCAGCACCGGGACAGGGGGAATCGAGCAGTACTTC,-,TRBJ2-7,TRBV6-5,TRBD1
CASSLVDRNTEAFF,TGTGCCAGCAGCTTAGTAGACAGGAACACTGAAGCTTTCTTT,-,TRBJ1-1,TRBV7-9,-
CASGSLDRASYEQYF,TGTGCTAGTGGTTCACTAGACAGGGCCTCCTACGAGCAGTACTTC,-,TRBJ2-7,TRBV12-5,TRBD1
CASRRQVTGELFF,TGTGCCAGCCGCCGACAGGTCACCGGGGAGCTGTTTTTT,-,TRBJ2-2,TRBV28,-
CASSLRGGDNEQFF,TGCGCCAGCAGCTTAAGGGGAGGGGACAATGAGCAGTTCTTC,-,TRBJ2-1,TRBV4-3,TRBD2
CASRVTGDSNYGYTF,TGCGCCAGCAGAGTTACAGGAGATTCTAACTATGGCTACACCTTC,-,TRBJ1-2,TRBV4-1,-
CSSSPGRRGPAANEKLFF,TGTTCCAGCAGCCCGGGACGCAGGGGGCCGGCGGCTAATGAAAAACTGTTTTTT,-,TRBJ1-4,TRBV7-9,TRBD1
CATSGWGTGSYNEQFF,TGTGCCACCAGTGGGTGGGGGACAGGGTCCTACAATGAGCAGTTCTTC,-,TRBJ2-1,TRBV15,TRBD1
CASSPMNTEAFF,TGTGCCAGCAGCCCTATGAACACTGAAGCTTTCTTT,few,TRBJ1-1,TRBV5-4,-
CASSVGSPNTEAFF,TGTGCCAGCAGCGTTGGCTCCCCGAACACTGAAGCTTTCTTT,-,TRBJ1-1,TRBV9,-
CASSLRTSATGEQYF,TGTGCCAGCAGCTTAAGGACTAGCGCGACTGGCGAGCAGTACTTC,-,TRBJ2-7,TRBV7-9,TRBD2
CASRATVEGYTF,TGTGCCAGCAGGGCTACAGTGGAAGGCTACACCTTC,-,TRBJ1-2,TRBV6-5,-
CASQGQDRYEQYF,TGTGCCAGCCAGGGACAGGATCGGTACGAGCAGTACTTC,-,TRBJ2-7,TRBV2,TRBD1
CASSRLASGTRELFF,TGTGCCAGCAGCCGTCTAGCGTCCGGGACCAGGGAGCTGTTTTTT,-,TRBJ2-2,TRBV7-7,-
CASSLAPGNIQYF,TGTGCCAGCAGCTTAGCGCCGGGAAACATTCAGTACTTC,-,TRBJ2-4,TRBV7-2,-
CASSLGSPGVNTEAFF,TGTGCCAGCAGCTTAGGCTCCCCAGGGGTGAACACTGAAGCTTTCTTT,once,TRBJ1-1,TRBV7-8,-
CASSLAGQVFEKLFF,TGTGCCAGCAGCTTAGCGGGACAGGTTTTCGAAAAACTGTTTTTT,once,TRBJ1-4,TRBV7-2,TRBD1
CASSYPPSRREQFF,TGTGCCAGCAGTTACCCGCCCTCTCGGAGGGAGCAGTTCTTC,-,TRBJ2-1,TRBV6-6,-
CASRGSVTSPLHF,TGTGCCAGCAGGGGCAGTGTGACCTCACCCCTCCACTTT,-,TRBJ1-6,TRBV2,-
CASSIDRTTTYQFF,TGTGCCAGTAGTATAGATCGGACTACTACTTATCAGTTCTTC,-,TRBJ2-1,TRBV19,-
CASSLAVGGGTDTQYF,TGTGCCAGCAGCTTAGCTGTCGGCGGGGGCACAGATACGCAGTATTTT,-,TRBJ2-3,TRBV7-9,-
CASSLGRTGNEQFF,TGTGCCAGCAGCTTAGGGAGGACAGGGAATGAGCAGTTCTTC,-,TRBJ2-1,TRBV11-1,TRBD1
CASSPTPSSYNEQFF,TGCGCCAGCAGCCCTACACCTAGCTCCTACAATGAGCAGTTCTTC,-,TRBJ2-1,TRBV5-1,-
CASSQVEQGTTEAFF,TGCGCCAGCAGCCAAGTGGAACAGGGCACCACTGAAGCTTTCTTT,-,TRBJ1-1,TRBV4-3,-
CASSSRGGYGYTF,TGTGCCAGCAGCTCGAGGGGGGGCTATGGCTACACCTTC,-,TRBJ1-2,TRBV6-1,-
CASSRPGDQPQHF,TGTGCCAGCAGCCGCCCAGGGGATCAGCCCCAGCATTTT,-,TRBJ1-5,TRBV5-6,-
CASGLGGQGSQPQHF,TGTGCTAGTGGTTTGGGGGGACAGGGGAGTCAGCCCCAGCATTTT,-,TRBJ1-5,TRBV12-5,TRBD1
CASSLNRGETQYF,TGTGCCAGTAGCCTAAACAGGGGAGAGACCCAGTACTTC,-,TRBJ2-5,TRBV19,TRBD1
CASSLDRGYEQYF,TGTGCCAGCAGCCTGGACAGGGGATACGAGCAGTACTTC,-,TRBJ2-7,TRBV5-6,TRBD1
CASSPGTGTSGNTIYF,TGTGCCAGCAGTCCGGGGACAGGAACCTCTGGAAACACCATATATTTT,-,TRBJ1-3,TRBV27,TRBD1
CASGLTGANEQFF,TGTGCTAGTGGTTTGACAGGGGCCAATGAGCAGTTCTTC,-,TRBJ2-1,TRBV12-5,TRBD1
CASSLGTGVVNTEAFF,TGTGCCAGCAGCTTGGGGACAGGGGTCGTGAACACTGAAGCTTTCTTT,-,TRBJ1-1,TRBV5-4,TRBD1
CASSEVAVRTRDEQFF,TGTGCCAGCAGTGAAGTAGCGGTAAGGACGAGGGATGAGCAGTTCTTC,-,TRBJ2-1,TRBV25-1,-
CASSPQGGNTEAFF,TGTGCCAGCAGCCCCCAAGGGGGGAACACTGAAGCTTTCTTT,-,TRBJ1-1,TRBV7-9,-
CASSLRQNLMKKETQYF,TGTGCCAGCAGCTTGCGACAGAACCTCATGAAAAAAGAGACCCAGTACTTC,-,TRBJ2-5,TRBV7-9,-
CASSRFGQAYEQYF,TGTGCCAGCAGTCGATTTGGACAAGCTTACGAGCAGTACTTC,-,TRBJ2-7,TRBV6-5,-
CSSSLDSWAGYTF,TGTTCCAGCAGCTTAGACTCGTGGGCTGGCTACACCTTC,-,TRBJ1-2,TRBV7-9,-
CASSVGAGPNYEQYF,TGTGCCAGCAGCGTAGGCGCGGGGCCCAACTACGAGCAGTACTTC,-,TRBJ2-7,TRBV7-2,-
CASSSTGGFGLGGYTF,TGTGCCAGCAGCTCGACAGGGGGCTTCGGGCTAGGTGGCTACACCTTC,-,TRBJ1-2,TRBV7-2,TRBD1
CASSTQGSHNEKLFF,TGTGCCAGCAGCACCCAGGGGTCTCATAATGAAAAACTGTTTTTT,-,TRBJ1-4,TRBV7-2,-